Sequencing of this T cell receptor beta chain was carried out in a study of blood T cell repertoires in COVID-19. Whole-study context: Italy, Spain and the United States were the sources of the convalescent and acute COVID-19 samples. PBMCs, B-cell-depleted T cells, or T cells were the source of the cDNA or gDNA that made up the material.

This clone was seen once. Germline CDR1 MNHNS, CDR2 SASEGT. This CDR3 spans 17 amino acids. V gave up 5 bases and J gave up 2 bases, with 21 bases separating them. How the authors handled the data: Nucleated cell number was recorded as an estimate derived from reference gene primer amplification. TCRdb's copy holds only in-frame clones and misses some; the assay was immunoSEQ multiplex PCR. Clone size and V and J calls were adopted from that table, with D and trimming inferred from the DNA. The sample includes 200,000 to 250,000 clones, around 80% of them seen just once. This TCR came from a middle-aged woman with acute or convalescent COVID-19. The chain recombines TRBV6-1 with TRBJ1-2; D is undetermined. Specimen: peripheral blood. The CDR3: CASSKVSKRLENYGYTF. The CDR3 DNA reads TGTGCCAGCAGTAAAGTGTCTAAAAGATTAGAAAACTATGGCTACACCTTC.